This T cell receptor beta chain was recorded in a study of T-cell reconstitution after alpha-beta-depleted transplantation in children. Germline values: CDR1 SNHLY, CDR2 FYNNEI. Trimming cost V 3 bases and J 5 bases, with 8 bases left between them. The CDR3 has 12 amino acids. General study points: Reports say that about two months after transplant, the alpha-beta T cells came out of several hundred graft clones that had expanded. One year post-transplant, T-cell counts and diversity were largely derived from T cells produced anew. It was surviving recipient T cells and thymic progenitors that gave some patients high TCRbeta diversity at day 60.

Preparation of the TCRbeta library was carried out with unique molecular identifiers. TCRdb processed the PCR reads anew with MiXCR; each CDR3 protein has one entry. The table records approximately 400,000 distinct CDR3 sequences, around 15% of them present only once. This clonotype occurred a few times. Its antigen remains unidentified. This chain connects TRBV2 to TRBJ2-7; D ambiguous. The TCR originated in a boy under two years old who had a stem cell transplant for Wiskott-Aldrich syndrome, so the T cells may come from the graft donor. The material was PBMCs, mostly from graft donor cells, obtained 360 days after TCRalphabeta/CD19-depleted stem cell transplant. The CDR3 here is CASSENLHEQYF. The CDR3 DNA reads TGTGCCAGCAGTGAGAATTTGCACGAGCAGTACTTC.